This T cell receptor (beta chain) derives from a study of radiation and T cells in renal cell carcinoma. About the study: Nephrectomy followed 15 Gy stereotactic body radiation by 4 weeks.

Time point specified: baseline pretreatment blood. Treatment denoted: 15 Gy SBRT to primary tumor, nephrectomy 4 weeks later. CDR1 is SEHNR, CDR2 FQNEAQ, per germline (reference sequence). The CDR3 contains 14 residues. Losses at the gene ends were 5 bases for V and 6 bases for J; bases not matched to a gene: 3. The assay was immunoSEQ multiplex PCR, and TCRdb's table has in-frame clones only and misses some. In the table there are approximately 150,000 clones, around four fifths of which are singletons. The sequencing used blood, collected from a patient whose treatment included radiotherapy and nephrectomy. The receptor's source is a woman aged 50 to 60 with renal cell carcinoma. The gene calls are TRBV7-9 and TRBJ1-6; 8 nucleotides line up with TRBD1. CDR3 amino acids: CASSGGQVNSPLHF. CDR3 nucleotide sequence: TGTGCCAGCAGCGGGGGACAGGTTAATTCACCCCTCCACTTT.